The 17 T cell receptor beta chains in this list originate from one sample, sequenced in a study of CD8+ T cells in alopecia areata. Sequencing relied on a cDNA template that was reverse transcribed from extracted RNA. Only in-frame clones appear in the TCRdb table, and some are missing; sequencing was by immunoSEQ multiplex PCR. The sample has 200,000 to 250,000 clones, approximately 52% seen once; the top ten hold 0.45%. The source was CD4+ T cells sorted from blood, collected at week 0. These receptors all come from a human donor with alopecia areata.

The genes are TRBV5-1 and TRBJ2-4, with D uncertain. The CDR3 is 15 amino acids. V was trimmed by 4 bases and J by 0 bases, leaving 11 bases between them. Germline CDR1 is SGHRS and CDR2 is YFSETQ. The CDR3 protein is CASSPQVVAKNIQYF. DNA of the CDR3: TGCGCCAGCAGCCCCCAAGTTGTAGCCAAAAACATTCAGTACTTC.

The sample holds many counts of this clone. The rearrangement uses TRBV30 and TRBJ2-6, with D uncertain. The CDR3 loop spans 15 amino acids. Germline-derived CDR1 and CDR2 are GTSNPN and SVGIG (reference sequence). Trimming stripped 2 bases from V and 0 bases from J, with 8 bases between. This CDR3 reads CAWSPFTSGANVLTF. CDR3 sequence (DNA): TGTGCCTGGAGTCCCTTTACCTCTGGGGCCAACGTCCTGACTTTC.

J is TRBJ2-7 and V is TRBV5-1; D is possibly TRBD1 (5 bases). The CDR3 is made up of 14 amino acids. V was pared by 4 bases and J by 1 base, with 12 bases between. CDR1 and CDR2 from the germline V gene are SGHRS and YFSETQ. CDR3 DNA: TGCGCCAGCAGCCACGGACACGATTCCTACGAGCAGTACTTC. This translates into CASSHGHDSYEQYF.

This clone was detected only a few times. This chain joins TRBV19 and TRBJ1-2; TRBD1 matches at 9 bases. The germline V gene has CDR1 LNHDA and CDR2 SQIVND (reference sequence). V lost 5 bases and J lost 2; bases outside the gene matches: 3. This CDR3 contains 14 residues. CDR3 sequence (DNA): TGTGCCAGTAGTTACGGACAGGGGAACTATGGCTACACCTTC. It yields the protein CASSYGQGNYGYTF. The entire variable domain, with the rest obtained from reference TRBV19 and TRBJ1-2, is as follows: DGGITQSPKYLFRKEGQNVTLSCEQNLNHDAMYWYRQDPGQGLRLIYYSQIVNDFQKGDIAEGYSVSREKKESFPLTVTSAQKNPTAFYLCASSYGQGNYGYTFGSGTRLTVV.

This clone was recorded once. The chain recombines TRBV30 with TRBJ2-7, with TRBD2 as a possible D gene (5 bases). The CDR3 has 13 amino acids. From germline, CDR1 is GTSNPN and CDR2 SVGIG (reference sequence). V gave up 0 bases and J gave up 2 bases, with 8 bases separating them. The CDR3 is CAWSVRGPYEQYF. CDR3 sequence (DNA): TGTGCCTGGAGTGTACGCGGGCCCTACGAGCAGTACTTC.

This clone was detected only a few times. The rearrangement uses TRBV30 and TRBJ2-2; unclear D gene. The CDR3 sequence is 14 residues long. The V end was cut by 4 bases, the J end by 0 bases, with 9 bases between. CDR1 GTSNPN and CDR2 SVGIG come from the germline V gene (reference sequence). The CDR3 spells CAWTSPTNTGELFF. In DNA, the CDR3 is TGTGCCTGGACGTCACCGACGAACACCGGGGAGCTGTTTTTT.

The genes are TRBV25-1 and TRBJ1-2; 7 bases map to TRBD1. The germline V gene has CDR1 MGHDK and CDR2 SYGVNS. The CDR3 length is 13 residues. The V gene end was trimmed by 8 bases and the J gene end by 6 bases; junction bases not matched to a gene: 9. In DNA form, the CDR3 reads TGTGCCAGCTCCAGGAACAGGGGAGATGGCTACACCTTC. Translated: CASSRNRGDGYTF.

The chain couples TRBV6-5 to TRBJ1-5; maybe TRBD1 (5 bases). CDR3 length: 14 residues. V lost 2 bases and J lost 1, with 6 bases in between. Germline V lookup: CDR1 MNHEY, CDR2 SVGAGI. The CDR3 DNA reads TGTGCCAGCAGTTACCGGGACAGCAATCAGCCCCAGCATTTT. It codes for CASSYRDSNQPQHF.

Concerning this clone itself: The sample carries other DNA sequences with the same CDR3. The gene calls are TRBV29-1 and TRBJ1-5, with a weak D call TRBD1 (6 bases). V gave up 6 bases and J gave up 0 bases, with 12 bases separating them. Germline CDR1 is SQVTM and CDR2 is ANQGSEA. CDR3 length: 14 amino acids. CDR3: CSVETGNSNQPQHF. In DNA, the CDR3 is TGCAGCGTCGAAACAGGGAATAGCAATCAGCCCCAGCATTTT. Based on the CDR3 plus reference TRBV29-1 and TRBJ1-5, the full variable domain is SAVISQKPSRDICQRGTSLTIQCQVDSQVTMMFWYRQQPGQSLTLIATANQGSEATYESGFVIDKFPISRPNLTFSTLTVSNMSPEDSSIYLCSVETGNSNQPQHFGDGTRLSIL.

The CDR3 coding sequence is TGTGCCAGCAGTTACTCGATCGGATGGGATACGCAGTATTTT. Its protein is CASSYSIGWDTQYF. The chain recombines TRBV6-6 with TRBJ2-3; D remains unclear. CDR3 length equals 14 residues. Germline V lookup: CDR1 MNHNY, CDR2 SVGAGI (reference sequence). Trimming took 0 bases from V and 6 from J, leaving 10 bases between them.

The chain joins TRBV18 to TRBJ2-1, with D hard to call. In germline, CDR1 is KGHSH, CDR2 LQKENI. The CDR3 length is 15 residues. V was pared by 0 bases and J by 0 bases, with 6 bases between. This CDR3 is CASSPPGSSYNEQFF. CDR3 nucleotide sequence: TGTGCCAGCTCACCACCGGGAAGCTCCTACAATGAGCAGTTCTTC.

The V call is TRBV19, the J call TRBJ2-1; 10 nucleotides align to TRBD2. Germline assignment: CDR1 LNHDA and CDR2 SQIVND (reference sequence). Unmatched junction bases numbered 8, after V lost 5 bases and J lost 4 bases. The CDR3 loop spans 16 amino acids. The CDR3 region has the DNA TGTGCCAGTAGTTCTTGGAGCGGGGGGGCGTACAATGAGCAGTTCTTC. This encodes CASSSWSGGAYNEQFF.

The sample holds a few counts of this clone. The chain couples TRBV23-1 to TRBJ1-5; maybe TRBD1 (5 bases). TRBV23-1 is noted as an ORF with a role that remains uncertain. The V and J ends lost 7 bases and 9 bases respectively, with 16 bases between them. This CDR3 has 13 residues. CDR3 DNA: TGCGCCAGCATGAAGGGGTTCCGATGGCCCCAGCATTTT. Its translation is CASMKGFRWPQHF.

The chain has TRBV25-1 and TRBJ2-7, with D perhaps TRBD1 (5 bases). V dropped 0 bases and J dropped 5 bases, with 17 bases sitting between them. CDR3 length equals 16 residues. The germline V gene has CDR1 MGHDK and CDR2 SYGVNS. The CDR3 sequence is CASSEYGAGQWDEQYF. CDR3 nucleotides: TGTGCCAGCAGTGAATATGGGGCAGGGCAGTGGGACGAGCAGTACTTC.

V is TRBV2 and J is TRBJ2-5; possible D gene TRBD2, 6 bases. Per germline, CDR1 SNHLY and CDR2 FYNNEI. Trimming pared 8 bases from V and 0 bases from J, leaving 7 bases between. This CDR3 has 12 residues. The CDR3 loop is CASSGDQETQYF. The DNA of the CDR3 is TGTGCCAGCTCGGGAGACCAAGAGACCCAGTACTTC.

The chain has TRBV29-1 and TRBJ2-4; weak D call: TRBD2 (6 bases). The CDR3 is 15 residues long. Germline V gene sequence: CDR1 SQVTM, CDR2 ANQGSEA. Trimming left V 2 bases short and J 0 bases short, with 11 bases between. The CDR3 here is CSVEFGGVAKNIQYF. The CDR3 coding sequence is TGCAGCGTTGAATTTGGCGGGGTAGCCAAAAACATTCAGTACTTC.

The chain combines TRBV25-1 with TRBJ2-5; perhaps TRBD2 as D (7 bases). Trimming took off 7 bases at V and 7 bases at J, with 22 bases between the two ends. This CDR3 is built from 15 residues. CDR1 MGHDK and CDR2 SYGVNS come from the germline V gene. CDR3 amino acids: CASTKGEGPRWTQYF. The DNA for the CDR3 is TGTGCCAGCACCAAGGGGGAGGGTCCAAGATGGACCCAGTACTTC.